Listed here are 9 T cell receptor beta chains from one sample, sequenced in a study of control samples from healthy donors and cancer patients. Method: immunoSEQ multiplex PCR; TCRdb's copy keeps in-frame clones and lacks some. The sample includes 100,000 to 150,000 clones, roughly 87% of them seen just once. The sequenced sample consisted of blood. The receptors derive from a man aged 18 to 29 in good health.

CDR3 sequence: CASSLTGGIEAFF. The CDR3 DNA is TGTGCCAGCAGCCTGACAGGGGGAATTGAAGCTTTCTTT. The chain has TRBV7-9 and TRBJ1-1; TRBD1 aligns across 9 bases. Trimming removed 5 bases from V and 7 bases from J; junction bases left unmatched: 5. Germline V CDR1 and CDR2: SEHNR, FQNEAQ (reference sequence). The CDR3 is made up of 13 amino acids.

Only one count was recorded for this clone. CDR3 residues: CASSLSRGLGYTF. The CDR3 DNA is TGTGCCAGCAGCCTAAGCAGGGGTCTAGGCTACACCTTC. The chain combines TRBV14 with TRBJ1-2; tentative D call: TRBD1 (6 bases). V was trimmed by 4 bases and J by 8 bases, leaving 14 bases between them. CDR1 and CDR2 from the germline V gene are SGHDN and FVKESK. The CDR3 has 13 residues.

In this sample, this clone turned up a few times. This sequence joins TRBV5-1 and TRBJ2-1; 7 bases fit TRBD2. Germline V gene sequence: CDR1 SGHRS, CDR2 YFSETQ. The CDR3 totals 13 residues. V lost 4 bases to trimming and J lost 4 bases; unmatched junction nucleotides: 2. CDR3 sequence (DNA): TGCGCCAGCAGCGGGAGGGGTTACAATGAGCAGTTCTTC. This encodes CASSGRGYNEQFF.

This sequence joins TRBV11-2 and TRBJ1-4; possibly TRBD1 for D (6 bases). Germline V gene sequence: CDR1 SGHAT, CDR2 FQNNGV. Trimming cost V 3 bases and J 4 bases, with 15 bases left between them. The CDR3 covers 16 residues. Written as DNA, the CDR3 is TGTGCCAGCAGCTTTTCAGGGGAGGACCATAATGAAAAACTGTTTTTT. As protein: CASSFSGEDHNEKLFF. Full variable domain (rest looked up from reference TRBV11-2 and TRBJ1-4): EAGVAQSPRYKIIEKRQSVAFWCNPISGHATLYWYQQILGQGPKLLIQFQNNGVVDDSQLPKDRFSAERLKGVDSTLKIQPAKLEDSAVYLCASSFSGEDHNEKLFFGSGTQLSVL.

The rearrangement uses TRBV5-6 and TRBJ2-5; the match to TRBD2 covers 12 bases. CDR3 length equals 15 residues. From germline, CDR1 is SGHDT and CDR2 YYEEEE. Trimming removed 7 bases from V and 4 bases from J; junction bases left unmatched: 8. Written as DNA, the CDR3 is TGTGCCAGCGGAAGACTAGCGGGAGTATCAGAGACCCAGTACTTC. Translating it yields CASGRLAGVSETQYF.

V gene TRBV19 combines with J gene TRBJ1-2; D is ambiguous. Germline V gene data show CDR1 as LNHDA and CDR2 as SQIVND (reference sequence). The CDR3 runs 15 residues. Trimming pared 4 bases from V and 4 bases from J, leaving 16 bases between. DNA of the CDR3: TGTGCCAGTAGTACCCAAGGACGAGCCTCCTATGGCTACACCTTC. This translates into CASSTQGRASYGYTF.

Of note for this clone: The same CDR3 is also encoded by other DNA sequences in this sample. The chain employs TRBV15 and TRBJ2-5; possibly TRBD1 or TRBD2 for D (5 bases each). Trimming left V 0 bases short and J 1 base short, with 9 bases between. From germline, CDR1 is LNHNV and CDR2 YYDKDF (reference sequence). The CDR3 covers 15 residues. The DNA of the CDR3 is TGTGCCACCAGCAGAGATCCGGGACCCCAAGAGACCCAGTACTTC. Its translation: CATSRDPGPQETQYF.

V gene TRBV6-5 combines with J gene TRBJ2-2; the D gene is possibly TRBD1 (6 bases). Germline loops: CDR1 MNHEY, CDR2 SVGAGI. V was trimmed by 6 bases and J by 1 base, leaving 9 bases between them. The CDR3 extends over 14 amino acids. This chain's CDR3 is CASRMTGNTGELFF. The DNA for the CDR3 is TGTGCCAGCAGAATGACAGGGAACACCGGGGAGCTGTTTTTT.

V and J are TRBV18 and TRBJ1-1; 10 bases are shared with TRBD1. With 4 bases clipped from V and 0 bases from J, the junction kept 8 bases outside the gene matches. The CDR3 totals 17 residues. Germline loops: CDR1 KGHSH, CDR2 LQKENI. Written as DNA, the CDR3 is TGTGCCAGCTCACTGGGGACAGGGGACGGCTTGAACACTGAAGCTTTCTTT. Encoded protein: CASSLGTGDGLNTEAFF.